A single sample gave rise to the 14 T cell receptor beta chains below, sequenced in a study of monozygotic twins with inflammatory bowel disease. TCRdb processed the 5' RACE reads again and assigns one entry to each CDR3 protein, with no DNA. The sample table includes about 300,000 distinct CDR3 sequences. The sequencing input was blood. Every receptor here comes from a human donor with ulcerative colitis or Crohn's disease, or a healthy co-twin of an affected twin (not recorded which).

The chain combines TRBV20-1 with TRBJ1-5; lacking DNA, the TRBD1 call made by TCRdb goes unchecked. This CDR3 has 15 residues. Germline CDR1 reads DFQATT; CDR2 reads SNEGSKA (reference sequence). The CDR3 loop is CSASAKTGGNQPQHF.

The chain combines TRBV20-1 with TRBJ2-7; TCRdb reports TRBD1, a call that lacks DNA to check it against. CDR3 length: 13 residues. Germline CDR1 reads DFQATT; CDR2 reads SNEGSKA (reference sequence). The CDR3: CSALDPAFEEQYF.

The chain's CDR3 is CSARAGAPNTEAFF. The V gene is TRBV20-1, the J gene TRBJ1-1. This CDR3 comprises 14 residues. Germline V gene lookup returns CDR1 DFQATT and CDR2 SNEGSKA (reference sequence).

This chain joins TRBV5-1 and TRBJ2-1; the TCRdb D gene call, TRBD2, has no DNA to confirm it. This CDR3 has 16 residues. Germline V CDR1 and CDR2: SGHRS, YFSETQ. The CDR3 loop reads CASSPSGRERVYEQFF. Using reference TRBV5-1 and TRBJ2-1 for the parts outside the CDR3, the full variable domain is KAGVTQTPRYLIKTRGQQVTLSCSPISGHRSVSWYQQTPGQGLQFLFEYFSETQRNKGNFPGRFSGRQFSNSRSEMNVSTLELGDSALYLCASSPSGRERVYEQFFGPGTRLTVL.

The chain is built from TRBV6-5 and TRBJ1-1. The CDR3 loop spans 13 amino acids. Germline V gene data show CDR1 as MNHEY and CDR2 as SVGAGI. This chain's CDR3 is CASSQRWDTEAFF.

This sequence joins TRBV5-4 and TRBJ2-7. CDR1 SGHNT and CDR2 YYREEE come from the germline V gene (reference sequence). The CDR3 is made up of 14 amino acids. The CDR3 spells CASSGETRSYEQYF.

The chain employs TRBV5-1 and TRBJ2-1; TCRdb's D call, TRBD1, is unchecked because there is no DNA. Germline CDR1 is SGHRS and CDR2 is YFSETQ. The CDR3 loop spans 15 amino acids. The CDR3 region is CASSPRDRGANEQFF.

The chain recombines TRBV4-2 with TRBJ2-1; TCRdb lists TRBD2, though no DNA is available to test this call. The length of the CDR3 is 15 residues. Germline V lookup: CDR1 LGHNA, CDR2 YNFKEQ. The chain's CDR3 is CASSQAGGPRSEQFF.

The chain has TRBV7-8 and TRBJ2-7; TCRdb selects TRBD2, and the lack of DNA leaves this call unchecked. Germline V gene data show CDR1 as SGHVS and CDR2 as FQNEAQ. The CDR3 contains 12 residues. This CDR3 reads CASSQSGNEQYF.

CDR3 sequence reads: CASSLSQTGTTYEQYF. The chain links TRBV27 to TRBJ2-7; checking the TCRdb D call of TRBD1 is not possible without DNA. This CDR3 has 16 amino acids. The V gene's germline CDR1 is MNHEY and CDR2 SMNVEV (reference sequence).

The chain carries TRBV3-1 and TRBJ1-6; the D gene TCRdb calls, TRBD1, cannot be checked with no DNA. The CDR3 totals 14 residues. Germline loops: CDR1 LGHDT, CDR2 YNNKEL (reference sequence). Here the CDR3 reads CASSHRDSHSPLHF.

The chain is built from TRBV5-1 and TRBJ2-7; lacking DNA, the TRBD2 call made by TCRdb goes unchecked. This CDR3 comprises 15 residues. CDR1 is SGHRS, CDR2 YFSETQ, per germline. The CDR3: CASSFLREVLYEQYF. Complete variable domain (other parts from reference TRBV5-1 and TRBJ2-7): KAGVTQTPRYLIKTRGQQVTLSCSPISGHRSVSWYQQTPGQGLQFLFEYFSETQRNKGNFPGRFSGRQFSNSRSEMNVSTLELGDSALYLCASSFLREVLYEQYFGPGTRLTVT.

The V call is TRBV12-3 or TRBV12-4, the J call TRBJ1-5; the TCRdb call, TRBD1, lacks DNA for checking. This CDR3 has 17 residues. CDR3 sequence: CASSLPPDREEGQPQHF.

The chain combines TRBV27 with TRBJ2-7; TCRdb calls TRBD1, which cannot be checked without DNA. CDR3 size: 18 residues. CDR1 MNHEY and CDR2 SMNVEV come from the germline V gene (reference sequence). The CDR3 region is CASTLLSETGFVTYEQYF.